This T cell receptor beta chain was observed in a study of metastatic and nonmetastatic thyroid tumors. For this clone: Its antigen is unknown. At one boundary the junction diverges from the germline segment, which might be a read error.

In the original processing: It was from CDR3 differences across clinicopathological groups that a distant-metastasis classifier for papillary thyroid cancer was built. TCRdb redid the clone calls on the PCR reads using MiXCR. It is TCRdb's table, rather than the study itself, that gives the V and J calls and clone size. The table records about 15,000 clones, 20% to 30% of them present only once. CDR1 is SGHRS and CDR2 is YFSETQ in the germline V gene. CDR3 length equals 14 residues. Thyroid surgery took place with no prior treatment in any patient. Broader study findings: Significantly greater TCR beta diversity was reportedly found in malignant thyroid tumors than in benign nodules (in blood and tumor).

The clonotype originates from a female donor with papillary thyroid cancer or a benign thyroid nodule (not recorded which). Some clones in this sample may be carry-over from other donors' samples. The sample comprised tumor tissue. V gene TRBV5-1 combines with J gene TRBJ1-2; tentative D call: TRBD1 (6 bases). CDR3 region: CASSSGGKGDGYTF. The DNA for the CDR3 is TGCGCCAGCAGCTCCGGGGGGAAGGGGGATGGATACACCTTC.